A selection of T cell receptor beta chains follows, all from one sample in a study of Ad26.COV2.S vaccination and SARS-CoV-2 variants. Clones were read by immunoSEQ multiplex PCR, and TCRdb kept only the in-frame ones, dropping some. The profile shows approximately 500,000 clones, about 83% of them singletons. The sample here was peripheral blood, taken in a trial of Ad26.COV2.S vaccine versus placebo. These receptors were obtained from a person aged 18-65 years who received the Ad26.COV2.S COVID-19 vaccine or a placebo. CDR3s include the opening cysteine and the closing phenylalanine or tryptophan. Each record gives: CDR3 DNA, CDR3 protein, V gene, clone size, D gene, J gene. D genes are given only for firm matches. Clone sizes are given selectively: once, few, many, or a class where the clone is expanded.

cdr3_nt: TGTGCCAGCAGCTGGGGACAGAATCAGCCCCAGCATTTT
cdr3_aa: CASSWGQNQPQHF
v_call: TRBV7-9
clone_size: few
d_call: TRBD1
j_call: TRBJ1-5

cdr3_nt: TGTGCCAGCAGCTTACGGGGGCCTCAGGTCCATGAGCAGTTCTTC
cdr3_aa: CASSLRGPQVHEQFF
v_call: TRBV7-9
clone_size: NA
d_call: NA
j_call: TRBJ2-1

cdr3_nt: TGTGCCAGCTCGGGGCGGACCACCGGGGAGCTGTTTTTT
cdr3_aa: CASSGRTTGELFF
v_call: TRBV18
clone_size: NA
d_call: NA
j_call: TRBJ2-2

cdr3_nt: TGTGCCAGCAGTCAAGACAGTCGCTATGGCTACACCTTC
cdr3_aa: CASSQDSRYGYTF
v_call: TRBV5-6
clone_size: once
d_call: NA
j_call: TRBJ1-2

cdr3_nt: TGTGCCAGTAGTACCTACACCACAGGGGGTCGGCGGAATTCACCCCTCCACTTT
cdr3_aa: CASSTYTTGGRRNSPLHF
v_call: TRBV19
clone_size: NA
d_call: TRBD1
j_call: TRBJ1-6

cdr3_nt: TGTGCCAGCAGTGAGAGCGGGAGGCCTCGCAATGAGCAGTTCTTC
cdr3_aa: CASSESGRPRNEQFF
v_call: TRBV27
clone_size: NA
d_call: TRBD2
j_call: TRBJ2-1

cdr3_nt: TGTGCCAGCAGCTTGGCTCCCACGGACAGCCAAGAGACCCAGTACTTC
cdr3_aa: CASSLAPTDSQETQYF
v_call: TRBV5-5
clone_size: NA
d_call: NA
j_call: TRBJ2-5

cdr3_nt: TGTGCCAGCAGCAAAGACAGGGGCGGGCAGTACTTC
cdr3_aa: CASSKDRGGQYF
v_call: TRBV5-6
clone_size: NA
d_call: TRBD1
j_call: TRBJ2-7

cdr3_nt: TGCGCCAGCAGCCGCATTACTAGCGGAGGGGGGAATGAGCAGTTCTTC
cdr3_aa: CASSRITSGGGNEQFF
v_call: TRBV4-3
clone_size: once
d_call: TRBD2
j_call: TRBJ2-1

cdr3_nt: TGTGCCAGCAGCTTAGGGGCGGGGACGAACACTGAAGCTTTCTTT
cdr3_aa: CASSLGAGTNTEAFF
v_call: TRBV7-2
clone_size: NA
d_call: NA
j_call: TRBJ1-1

cdr3_nt: TGTGCCAGCAGCGTAGACAGGGCAGCGAACACTGAAGCTTTCTTT
cdr3_aa: CASSVDRAANTEAFF
v_call: TRBV7-2
clone_size: NA
d_call: TRBD1
j_call: TRBJ1-1

cdr3_nt: TGTGCCAGCAGCGTAGGTCCAGAACTTAGCAATCAGCCCCAGCATTTT
cdr3_aa: CASSVGPELSNQPQHF
v_call: TRBV9
clone_size: once
d_call: NA
j_call: TRBJ1-5

cdr3_nt: TGTGCCAGCACAGGGGTTGGGGCCTACGAGCAGTACTTC
cdr3_aa: CASTGVGAYEQYF
v_call: TRBV6-5
clone_size: NA
d_call: NA
j_call: TRBJ2-7

cdr3_nt: TGCAGCGTTGTTGGCGGGAGGGAGGAGACCCAGTACTTC
cdr3_aa: CSVVGGREETQYF
v_call: TRBV29-1
clone_size: NA
d_call: TRBD2
j_call: TRBJ2-5

cdr3_nt: TGTGCCAGCAGCTTGGGCCGACAGGGTAACAATGAGCAGTTCTTC
cdr3_aa: CASSLGRQGNNEQFF
v_call: TRBV5-4
clone_size: NA
d_call: TRBD1
j_call: TRBJ2-1

cdr3_nt: TGTGCCATCACCCCAAACCTAGCGGGAGAGGGTACGCAGTATTTT
cdr3_aa: CAITPNLAGEGTQYF
v_call: TRBV10-3
clone_size: NA
d_call: TRBD2
j_call: TRBJ2-3

cdr3_nt: TGCAGCGTTGAGGACAAGCTTACCCGGGCCGCGCAGTATTTT
cdr3_aa: CSVEDKLTRAAQYF
v_call: TRBV29-1
clone_size: NA
d_call: NA
j_call: TRBJ2-3

cdr3_nt: TGTGCCAGCAGCGCGTCACAGGGGGGGGGCTACACCTTC
cdr3_aa: CASSASQGGGYTF
v_call: TRBV7-3
clone_size: NA
d_call: TRBD1
j_call: TRBJ1-2

cdr3_nt: TGTGCCAGCAGTTTTAAGACAGGGGCTGGAAACACCATATATTTT
cdr3_aa: CASSFKTGAGNTIYF
v_call: TRBV28
clone_size: once
d_call: TRBD1
j_call: TRBJ1-3

cdr3_nt: TGTGCCAGTAGTACCGGGACAGTCTATGGCTACACCTTC
cdr3_aa: CASSTGTVYGYTF
v_call: TRBV19
clone_size: NA
d_call: TRBD1
j_call: TRBJ1-2

cdr3_nt: TGTGCCAGTGGACAGGGGGCTCTCTACGAGCAGTACTTC
cdr3_aa: CASGQGALYEQYF
v_call: TRBV6-5
clone_size: NA
d_call: TRBD1
j_call: TRBJ2-7

cdr3_nt: TGTGCCAGCAGCGTCCTGGGCCTGAAAAATGAGCAGTTCTTC
cdr3_aa: CASSVLGLKNEQFF
v_call: TRBV9
clone_size: once
d_call: NA
j_call: TRBJ2-1

cdr3_nt: TGTGCCAGCAGCTCCCCGACAGGCCTTGGGACCGGGGAGCTGTTTTTT
cdr3_aa: CASSSPTGLGTGELFF
v_call: TRBV11-3
clone_size: NA
d_call: NA
j_call: TRBJ2-2

cdr3_nt: TGTGCCAGCAGCGTAGGCGATTCGGGGGAGGGCTATGGCTACACCTTC
cdr3_aa: CASSVGDSGEGYGYTF
v_call: TRBV9
clone_size: NA
d_call: NA
j_call: TRBJ1-2

cdr3_nt: TGCGCCAGCAAAGGTGGGGGATATTCGTGGGAGACCCAGTACTTC
cdr3_aa: CASKGGGYSWETQYF
v_call: TRBV5-1
clone_size: NA
d_call: NA
j_call: TRBJ2-5

cdr3_nt: TGTGCCAGCACCCGAGGTGGGGCAGGCTTCATCAATCAGCCCCAGCATTTT
cdr3_aa: CASTRGGAGFINQPQHF
v_call: TRBV28
clone_size: NA
d_call: NA
j_call: TRBJ1-5

cdr3_nt: TGTGCCAGCGCGAGGACAGGGGGCTTCACTGAAGCTTTCTTT
cdr3_aa: CASARTGGFTEAFF
v_call: TRBV28
clone_size: once
d_call: TRBD1
j_call: TRBJ1-1

cdr3_nt: TGTGCCAGCAGTCCCCTGTGCGGTGCTGAAGCTTTCTTT
cdr3_aa: CASSPLCGAEAFF
v_call: TRBV21-1
clone_size: NA
d_call: NA
j_call: TRBJ1-1

cdr3_nt: TGTGCCAGCAGTGCAACTCAAATAAGCTCCTACAATGAGCAGTTCTTC
cdr3_aa: CASSATQISSYNEQFF
v_call: TRBV6-2/TRBV6-3
clone_size: few
d_call: NA
j_call: TRBJ2-1

cdr3_nt: TGTGCCAGCAGTTGGGGGACCAACACCGGGGAGCTGTTTTTT
cdr3_aa: CASSWGTNTGELFF
v_call: TRBV28
clone_size: NA
d_call: NA
j_call: TRBJ2-2

cdr3_nt: TGTGCCAGCAGTCGAGCCGGGACAGGAGAGACCCAGTACTTC
cdr3_aa: CASSRAGTGETQYF
v_call: TRBV6-6
clone_size: NA
d_call: TRBD1
j_call: TRBJ2-5

cdr3_nt: TGTGCCAGCAGCCAGGGACAAACGGATCTCTACGAGCAGTACTTC
cdr3_aa: CASSQGQTDLYEQYF
v_call: TRBV5-6
clone_size: NA
d_call: NA
j_call: TRBJ2-7

cdr3_nt: TGTGCCAGCAGCCAGACAGGGCCCACTGAAGCTTTCTTT
cdr3_aa: CASSQTGPTEAFF
v_call: TRBV21-1
clone_size: NA
d_call: NA
j_call: TRBJ1-1

cdr3_nt: TGTGCCAGCAGCCTTGCGCCCGTTGGCAGGAGATTCTACGAGCAGTACTTC
cdr3_aa: CASSLAPVGRRFYEQYF
v_call: TRBV7-9
clone_size: NA
d_call: NA
j_call: TRBJ2-7

cdr3_nt: TGTGCCAGCAGCCCCCGTGGGGGCCGGGGGGATACGCAGTATTTT
cdr3_aa: CASSPRGGRGDTQYF
v_call: TRBV7-8
clone_size: NA
d_call: NA
j_call: TRBJ2-3

cdr3_nt: TGTGCCAGCAGCCATAGAGCAGGGAACTATGGCTACACCTTC
cdr3_aa: CASSHRAGNYGYTF
v_call: TRBV5-4
clone_size: few
d_call: NA
j_call: TRBJ1-2

cdr3_nt: TGTGCCAGCAGCCCAGCCCTTTCCAGAACTGAAGCTTTCTTT
cdr3_aa: CASSPALSRTEAFF
v_call: TRBV7-9
clone_size: NA
d_call: NA
j_call: TRBJ1-1

cdr3_nt: TGCGCCAGCAGCTTGCCAGAAAACAATGAGCAGTTCTTC
cdr3_aa: CASSLPENNEQFF
v_call: TRBV5-1
clone_size: few
d_call: NA
j_call: TRBJ2-1

cdr3_nt: TGTGCCAGCAGTTACTCGGGGGCTGGGGCCAACGTCCTGACTTTC
cdr3_aa: CASSYSGAGANVLTF
v_call: TRBV6-6
clone_size: NA
d_call: NA
j_call: TRBJ2-6

cdr3_nt: TGTGCCAGCCCCCTTGTGCCCTCCGGGGAGCAGTACTTC
cdr3_aa: CASPLVPSGEQYF
v_call: TRBV5-8
clone_size: NA
d_call: NA
j_call: TRBJ2-7

cdr3_nt: TGTGCCAGCGTTGGCCAGGGTGCGGCTATGGACACTGAAGCTTTCTTT
cdr3_aa: CASVGQGAAMDTEAFF
v_call: TRBV14
clone_size: NA
d_call: NA
j_call: TRBJ1-1

cdr3_nt: TGTGCCAGTAGACCCGGGACAGGGTATGGCTACACCTTC
cdr3_aa: CASRPGTGYGYTF
v_call: TRBV19
clone_size: once
d_call: TRBD1
j_call: TRBJ1-2

cdr3_nt: TGTGCCAGCAGCTTAGCTTCGGAAGGCAGTGGCTACACCTTC
cdr3_aa: CASSLASEGSGYTF
v_call: TRBV7-2
clone_size: NA
d_call: NA
j_call: TRBJ1-2